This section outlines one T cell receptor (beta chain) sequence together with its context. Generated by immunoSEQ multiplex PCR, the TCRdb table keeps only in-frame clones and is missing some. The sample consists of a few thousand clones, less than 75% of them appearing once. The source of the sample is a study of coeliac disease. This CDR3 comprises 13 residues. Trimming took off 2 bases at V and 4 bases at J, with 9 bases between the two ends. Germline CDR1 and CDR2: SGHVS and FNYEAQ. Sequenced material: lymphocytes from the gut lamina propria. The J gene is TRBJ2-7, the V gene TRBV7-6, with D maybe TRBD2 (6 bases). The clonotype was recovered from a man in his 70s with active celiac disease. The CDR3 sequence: CASSLSREYEQYF. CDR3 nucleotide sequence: TGTGCCAGCAGCTTATCCCGGGAGTACGAGCAGTACTTC.